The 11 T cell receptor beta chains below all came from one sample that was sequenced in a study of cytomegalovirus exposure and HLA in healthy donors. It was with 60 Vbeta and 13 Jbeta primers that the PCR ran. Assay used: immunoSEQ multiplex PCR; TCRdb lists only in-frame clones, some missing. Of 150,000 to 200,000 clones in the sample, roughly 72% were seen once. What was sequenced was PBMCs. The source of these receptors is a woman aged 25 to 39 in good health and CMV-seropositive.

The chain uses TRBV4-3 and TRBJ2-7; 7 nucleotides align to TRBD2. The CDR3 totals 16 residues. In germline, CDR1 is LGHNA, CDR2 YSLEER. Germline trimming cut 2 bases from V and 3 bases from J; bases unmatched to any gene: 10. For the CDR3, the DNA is TGCGCCAGCAGCCAAAGTCTCGGCGGGGGATACTACGAGCAGTACTTC. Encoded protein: CASSQSLGGGYYEQYF.

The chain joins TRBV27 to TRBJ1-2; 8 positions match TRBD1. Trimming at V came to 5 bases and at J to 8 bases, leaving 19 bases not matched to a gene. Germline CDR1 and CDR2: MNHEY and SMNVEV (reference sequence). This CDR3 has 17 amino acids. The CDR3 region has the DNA TGTGCCAGCAGTCCAACCGGGACAGGTTTTGTTTCCGTAGGCTACACCTTC. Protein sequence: CASSPTGTGFVSVGYTF.

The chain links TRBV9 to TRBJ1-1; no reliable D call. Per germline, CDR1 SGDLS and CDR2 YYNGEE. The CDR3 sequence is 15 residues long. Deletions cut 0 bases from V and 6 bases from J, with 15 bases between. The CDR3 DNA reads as TGTGCCAGCAGCGTAGGGGCCAGCTTTCAGCCTGAAGCTTTCTTT. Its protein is CASSVGASFQPEAFF.

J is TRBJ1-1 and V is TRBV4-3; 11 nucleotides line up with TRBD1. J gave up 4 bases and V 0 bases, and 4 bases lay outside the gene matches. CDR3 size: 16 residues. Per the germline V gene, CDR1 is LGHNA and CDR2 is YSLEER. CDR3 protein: CASSQEGTGGSTEAFF. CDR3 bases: TGCGCCAGCAGCCAAGAGGGGACAGGGGGAAGCACTGAAGCTTTCTTT.

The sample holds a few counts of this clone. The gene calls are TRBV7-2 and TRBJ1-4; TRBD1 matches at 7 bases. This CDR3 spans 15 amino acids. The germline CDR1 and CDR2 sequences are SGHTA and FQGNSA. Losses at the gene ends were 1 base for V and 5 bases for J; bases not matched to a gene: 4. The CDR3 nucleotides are TGTGCCAGCAGCTTAGACAGGGGCAAAAATGAAAAACTGTTTTTT. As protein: CASSLDRGKNEKLFF.

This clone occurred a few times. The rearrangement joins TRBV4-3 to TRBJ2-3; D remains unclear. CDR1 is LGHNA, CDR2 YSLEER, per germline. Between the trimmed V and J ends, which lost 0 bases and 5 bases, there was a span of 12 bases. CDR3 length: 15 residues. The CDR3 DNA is TGCGCCAGCAGCCAAGATTTAACAGAAAAAGATACGCAGTATTTT. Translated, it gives CASSQDLTEKDTQYF.

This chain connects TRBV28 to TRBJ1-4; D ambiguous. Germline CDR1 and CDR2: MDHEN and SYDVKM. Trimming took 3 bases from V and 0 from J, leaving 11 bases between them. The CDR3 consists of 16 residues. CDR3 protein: CASSFFQAATNEKLFF. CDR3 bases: TGTGCCAGCAGTTTTTTCCAGGCAGCAACTAATGAAAAACTGTTTTTT.

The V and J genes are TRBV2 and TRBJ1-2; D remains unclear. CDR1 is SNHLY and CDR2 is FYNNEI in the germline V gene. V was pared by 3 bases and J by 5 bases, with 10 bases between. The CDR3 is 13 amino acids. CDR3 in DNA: TGTGCCAGCAGTGACAGAGCGAATTATGGCTACACCTTC. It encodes CASSDRANYGYTF.

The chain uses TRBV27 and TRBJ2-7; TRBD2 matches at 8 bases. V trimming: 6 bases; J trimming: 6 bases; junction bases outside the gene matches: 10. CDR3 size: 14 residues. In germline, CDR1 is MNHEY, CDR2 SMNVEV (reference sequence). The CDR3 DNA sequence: TGTGCCAGCAGGCTATTACTCCGGGAGGGCGAGCAGTACTTC. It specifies CASRLLLREGEQYF.

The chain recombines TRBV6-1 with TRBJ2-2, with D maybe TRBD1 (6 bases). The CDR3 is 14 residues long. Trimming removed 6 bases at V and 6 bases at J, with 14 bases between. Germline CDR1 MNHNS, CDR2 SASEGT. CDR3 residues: CASSSSRGPGELFF. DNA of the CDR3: TGTGCCAGCAGCTCTTCCAGGGGTCCCGGGGAGCTGTTTTTT.

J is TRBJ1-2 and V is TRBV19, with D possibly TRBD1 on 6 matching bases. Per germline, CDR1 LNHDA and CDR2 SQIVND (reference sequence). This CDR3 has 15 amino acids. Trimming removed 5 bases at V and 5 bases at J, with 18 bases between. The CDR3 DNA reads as TGTGCCAGTAGTGATTGGGAGTACAGGGAATATGGCTACACCTTC. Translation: CASSDWEYREYGYTF.